This paragraph covers one TCR beta chain sequence. Its antigen remains unidentified. The table came from immunoSEQ multiplex PCR; TCRdb's copy has only in-frame clones and leaves some out. There are around 340,000 clones in the sample; 80% to 90% occur only once, and around 11% lies in the top ten. This sample was included in a study of Ad26.COV2.S vaccination and SARS-CoV-2 variants. CDR3 size: 16 residues. Trimming cost V 5 bases and J 3 bases; bases outside gene matches: 13. In germline, CDR1 is SGHTA, CDR2 FQGNSA. Overall study findings and caveats: Measures of TCR breadth and depth may have fallen short of total T cell responses.

Noted treatment: 15 to 20 received Ad26.COV2.S at low or high dose, single or two shots; about 5 received placebo; per-sample allocation not given. All samples were drawn on day 63, counting from the first vaccine or placebo injection. Adults aged 18-55 years in Boston included the donor. The TCR sequence derives from a person between 18 and 65 years old who received the Ad26.COV2.S COVID-19 vaccine or a placebo. Source: peripheral blood, taken in a trial of Ad26.COV2.S vaccine versus placebo. The V and J genes are TRBV7-2 and TRBJ2-7, with TRBD2 matching 7 bases. CDR3 bases: TGTGCCAGCAGCAACGACCTTGGACTAGAGGGCTACGAGCAGTACTTC. It specifies CASSNDLGLEGYEQYF.